Below, 12 T cell receptor beta chains from the same sample are listed, as sequenced in a study of T cells in Graves' hyperthyroidism and ophthalmopathy. TCR beta CDR3 regions were amplified from RNA transcripts. The study used the HTBI primer set for a first-round RT-PCR of the TCR CDR3. TCRdb reanalysed the multiplex PCR reads using MiXCR and keeps one entry per CDR3 protein. The sample records 550,000 to 800,000 distinct CDR3 sequences, roughly 17% being singletons. The specimen was blood. Receptors originate from a man aged 50 or older with Graves' hyperthyroidism.

This chain uses TRBV9 with TRBJ2-7; 7 bases map to TRBD2. J gave up 0 bases and V 0 bases, and 3 bases lay outside the gene matches. Germline CDR1 and CDR2: SGDLS and YYNGEE. There are 15 residues in the CDR3. DNA of the CDR3: TGTGCCAGCAGCGTAGGGGAGGGGAGCTCCTACGAGCAGTACTTC. It translates to CASSVGEGSSYEQYF. Using reference TRBV9 and TRBJ2-7 for the parts outside the CDR3, the full variable domain is DSGVTQTPKHLITATGQRVTLRCSPRSGDLSVYWYQQSLDQGLQFLIQYYNGEERAKGNILERFSAQQFPDLHSELNLSSLELGDSALYFCASSVGEGSSYEQYFGPGTRLTVT.

With regard to this clonotype: Since a much larger clone is just one base distant, this may be a read error. For the CDR3, the DNA is TGTGCCTGGAATTTTTTTGCTGGGGCCAACGTCCTGACTTTC. This sequence encodes CAWNFFAGANVLTF. The chain is built from TRBV30 and TRBJ2-6; D is uncertain. Germline CDR1 and CDR2: GTSNPN and SVGIG (reference sequence). V was pared by 4 bases and J by 2 bases, with 9 bases between. This CDR3 is built from 14 residues.

This clonotype was counted only a few times. The CDR3 DNA is TGTGCCAGCAGCCAACGGGACAGGGCTTACAATGAGCAGTTCTTC. It yields the protein CASSQRDRAYNEQFF. The chain combines TRBV9 with TRBJ2-1; the match to TRBD1 covers 9 bases. The CDR3 is made up of 15 amino acids. Germline CDR1 reads SGDLS; CDR2 reads YYNGEE. V trimming: 4 bases; J trimming: 4 bases; junction bases outside the gene matches: 6.

This clonotype was recorded only once. The chain has TRBV7-2 and TRBJ2-1; no clear D gene. The V and J ends lost 5 bases and 8 bases respectively, with 13 bases between them. Germline V CDR1 and CDR2: SGHTA, FQGNSA. The CDR3 contains 13 residues. The CDR3 DNA reads as TGTGCCAGCAGCCTCTCATCACTGGATGAGCAGTTCTTC. This translates into CASSLSSLDEQFF.

This clonotype was counted at least ten times. The chain carries TRBV12-3 or TRBV12-4 and TRBJ2-1, with 8 nucleotides matching TRBD2. The CDR3 totals 15 residues. The trim removed 6 bases at V and 7 bases at J, leaving 11 bases unmatched. The CDR3 loop is CASRPSGTRKNEQFF. In DNA, the CDR3 is TGTGCCAGCAGACCGTCCGGGACTAGAAAGAATGAGCAGTTCTTC.

The chain is built from TRBV7-2 and TRBJ2-7; D may match TRBD1 or TRBD2 (6 bases each). CDR1 SGHTA and CDR2 FQGNSA come from the germline V gene. The CDR3 loop spans 14 amino acids. The V gene lost 3 bases and the J gene lost 7 bases, with 16 bases spanning the gap. CDR3 sequence: CASSFHRGGQEQYF. CDR3 DNA sequence: TGTGCCAGCAGCTTTCACCGTGGGGGGCAGGAGCAGTACTTC.

The rearrangement uses TRBV24-1 and TRBJ2-2; TRBD1 matches 7 bases. Germline V gene lookup returns CDR1 KGHDR and CDR2 SFDVKD. The CDR3 length is 15 residues. The V gene end was trimmed by 4 bases and the J gene end by 4 bases; junction bases not matched to a gene: 5. This chain's CDR3 is CATSERTGVTGELFF. CDR3 DNA sequence: TGTGCCACCAGTGAGCGGACAGGAGTCACCGGGGAGCTGTTTTTT.

This clonotype came up a few times. V usage is TRBV3-1 and J usage is TRBJ2-7; D is unclear. Per the germline V gene, CDR1 is LGHDT and CDR2 is YNNKEL (reference sequence). The V end lost 4 bases, the J end lost 5 bases, and 12 bases lay between the germline ends. The CDR3 is 13 amino acids. This chain's CDR3 is CASSPDGRNEQYF. Written as DNA, the CDR3 is TGTGCCAGCAGCCCCGACGGTAGAAACGAGCAGTACTTC.

This clonotype was counted ten times or more. The chain links TRBV7-2 to TRBJ2-1; 8 bases match TRBD2. Germline CDR1 is SGHTA and CDR2 is FQGNSA. CDR3 length: 15 amino acids. V dropped 4 bases and J dropped 7; count of bases not matched to a gene: 9. In nucleotides, the CDR3 is TGTGCCAGCAGCTACGTCGGGGGGGGGTCGAATGAGCAGTTCTTC. This codes for CASSYVGGGSNEQFF.

There are a few counts of this clonotype. J is TRBJ2-3 and V is TRBV19; D is perhaps TRBD1 or TRBD2 (6 bases each). Germline values: CDR1 LNHDA, CDR2 SQIVND (reference sequence). The CDR3 has 16 amino acids. The V and J ends lost 3 bases and 8 bases respectively, with 21 bases between them. The CDR3 sequence: CASSIVGGQLSGTQYF. The CDR3 bases are TGTGCCAGTAGTATTGTTGGGGGGCAGCTGTCCGGTACGCAGTATTTT.

About this clonotype itself: A clone one base away is much larger, so this may be a read error. The CDR3 sequence is CASNRRQGKETQYF. The CDR3 nucleotides are TGTGCCAGCAACCGACGACAGGGGAAAGAGACCCAGTACTTC. This sequence joins TRBV6-1 and TRBJ2-5, with 8 bases fitting TRBD1. The CDR3 is made up of 14 amino acids. CDR1 MNHNS and CDR2 SASEGT come from the germline V gene. With 7 bases clipped from V and 3 bases from J, the junction kept 7 bases outside the gene matches.

V and J are TRBV19 and TRBJ1-1; D remains unclear. V lost 7 bases and J 2 bases, leaving 20 bases between the germline ends. The CDR3 covers 16 residues. The germline CDR1 and CDR2 sequences are LNHDA and SQIVND (reference sequence). Written as DNA, the CDR3 is TGTGCCAGTAAATCAGAACTGGAGGCGATAAACACTGAAGCTTTCTTT. Protein product: CASKSELEAINTEAFF.